Each of the 3 T cell receptor beta chains below was sequenced from the same sample in a study of CD4 T cells in relation to SARS-CoV-2 and coronaviruses. TCRdb's table, derived via immunoSEQ multiplex PCR, lists solely in-frame clones and lacks some. Found here are 9,500 to 13,000 clones, around 87% of them singletons; the top ten hold 2% to 2.5%. Sequencing used naive CD4+ T cells from PBMCs. The subset denotes: naive CD4+ T cells isolated by negative enrichment. The receptors were gathered from an adult with COVID-19.

This rearrangement joins TRBV29-1 to TRBJ1-1, with 10 bases aligning to TRBD1. The junction had 9 bases not matched to a gene; V was cut back by 5 bases and J by 12 bases. The CDR3 has 12 residues. Germline-derived CDR1 and CDR2 are SQVTM and ANQGSEA. The DNA for the CDR3 is TGCAGCGTTCCCCAGACAGGGGGCGCAACTTTCTTT. Its translation is CSVPQTGGATFF.

This clone was seen a few times. The CDR3 DNA follows: TGTGCCAGCAGCTTAGTTACCGAGGGGCGCAAAAACTCCTACAATGAGCAGTTCTTC. Amino acid sequence: CASSLVTEGRKNSYNEQFF. The rearrangement uses TRBV7-9 and TRBJ2-1; either TRBD1 or TRBD2 may supply D (5 bases each). The CDR3 spans 19 residues. Germline CDR1 and CDR2: SEHNR and FQNEAQ (reference sequence). Trimming took 1 base from V and 0 from J, leaving 19 bases between them.

The V and J genes are TRBV12-3 or TRBV12-4 and TRBJ1-2; the D is unclear. The CDR3 runs 12 residues. The germline V and J ends were trimmed by 6 bases and 4 bases, with 9 bases remaining between them. CDR3 in amino acids: CASSPGFYGYTF. CDR3 nucleotide sequence: TGTGCCAGCAGCCCTGGCTTCTATGGCTACACCTTC.